These 20 T cell receptor beta chains share one sample of origin, sequenced in a study of T cell responses to AZD1222 COVID-19 vaccine. The table came from immunoSEQ multiplex PCR; TCRdb's copy has only in-frame clones and leaves some out. The data show 65,000 to 70,000 clones, with approximately 83% seen just once and about 6% held by the top ten. Here the sequenced sample was peripheral blood, taken 28 days after the second AZD1222 dose. These receptors were taken from an adult who received the AZD1222 COVID-19 vaccine.

The chain uses TRBV27 and TRBJ1-5; no clear D gene. V was clipped by 5 bases and J by 3 bases, with 11 bases between them. CDR1 is MNHEY and CDR2 is SMNVEV in the germline V gene (reference sequence). The CDR3 loop spans 14 amino acids. The CDR3 loop is CASSPLAANQPQHF. The DNA for the CDR3 is TGTGCCAGCAGTCCCTTAGCAGCCAATCAGCCCCAGCATTTT.

This sequence joins TRBV18 and TRBJ1-4, with 7 nucleotides matching TRBD1. The ends lost 3 bases at V and 0 bases at J; junction bases unmatched: 10. Germline CDR1 reads KGHSH; CDR2 reads LQKENI. The CDR3 is 18 amino acids. The CDR3 sequence is CASSPYTGQRATNEKLFF. The DNA for the CDR3 is TGTGCCAGCTCACCGTATACGGGACAGAGAGCAACTAATGAAAAACTGTTTTTT.

The gene calls are TRBV27 and TRBJ1-2, with D hard to call. V was pared by 8 bases and J by 4 bases, with 17 bases between. The CDR3 is 14 amino acids. Germline CDR1 and CDR2: MNHEY and SMNVEV (reference sequence). The CDR3 DNA follows: TGTGCCAGCGCATTAGTCTCACCCCGCTATGGCTACACCTTC. Translated, it gives CASALVSPRYGYTF.

The CDR3 nucleotides read TGTGCCAGCAGGCCGACTCAAGCAAGCACAGATACGCAGTATTTT. It yields the protein CASRPTQASTDTQYF. The rearrangement joins TRBV6-1 to TRBJ2-3; no clear D gene. The CDR3 contains 15 residues. The ends were cut back, 6 bases at V and 0 bases at J, with 13 bases in the middle. Looked up from germline, CDR1 is MNHNS and CDR2 is SASEGT.

The V gene is TRBV23-1, the J gene TRBJ1-1, with D hard to call. TRBV23-1 is labeled an ORF, and its function is uncertain. This CDR3 contains 14 residues. Trimming took 6 bases from V and 1 from J, leaving 12 bases between them. CDR3 amino acids: CASSQGLGNTEAFF. Written as DNA, the CDR3 is TGCGCCAGCAGCCAAGGACTGGGGAACACTGAAGCTTTCTTT.

The chain couples TRBV7-8 to TRBJ1-1; 9 bases match TRBD1. The germline V gene has CDR1 SGHVS and CDR2 FQNEAQ. The CDR3 is 15 amino acids. Losses at the gene ends were 1 base for V and 11 bases for J; bases not matched to a gene: 11. The CDR3 coding sequence is TGTGCCAGCAGCTTAGGGAGACAGGGGGGTTGGGCGGCTTTCTTT. Amino acid sequence: CASSLGRQGGWAAFF.

The rearrangement uses TRBV14 and TRBJ1-2; no reliable D call. The V gene's germline CDR1 is SGHDN and CDR2 FVKESK. The CDR3 sequence is 13 residues long. V shed 2 bases and J shed 2 bases, with 6 bases lying between them. CDR3 nucleotide sequence: TGTGCCAGCAGCCAAACGTTGAACTATGGCTACACCTTC. Translated, it gives CASSQTLNYGYTF.

For the CDR3, the DNA is TGTGCCAGCAGCTTACGGACTAGCGGGGGGATCACAGATACGCAGTATTTT. Its translation: CASSLRTSGGITDTQYF. The chain uses TRBV7-6 and TRBJ2-3; 14 bases map to TRBD2. The germline V gene has CDR1 SGHVS and CDR2 FNYEAQ. CDR3 size: 17 residues. The J segment lost 2 bases and the V segment lost 2 bases, leaving 3 bases of the junction unmatched. The whole variable domain, remainder taken from reference TRBV7-6 and TRBJ2-3, is GAGVSQSPRYKVTKRGQDVALRCDPISGHVSLYWYRQALGQGPEFLTYFNYEAQQDKSGLPNDRFSAERPEGSISTLTIQRTEQRDSAMYRCASSLRTSGGITDTQYFGPGTRLTVL.

The rearrangement uses TRBV14 and TRBJ2-3; tentative D call: TRBD2 (7 bases). Trimming shortened V by 6 bases and J by 3 bases, and 13 bases separated the two germline ends. CDR3 length: 14 amino acids. Germline values: CDR1 SGHDN, CDR2 FVKESK. The CDR3 DNA reads TGTGCCAGCAGTCGTCGGGGGGCAACAGATACGCAGTATTTT. This sequence encodes CASSRRGATDTQYF.

This clone has a handful of counts. The rearrangement joins TRBV11-1 to TRBJ2-7; D may be TRBD1 or TRBD2 (5 bases each). The CDR3 contains 13 residues. Between the trimmed V and J ends, which lost 6 bases and 2 bases, there was a span of 11 bases. Germline V CDR1 and CDR2: SGHAT, FQDESV (reference sequence). The CDR3 coding sequence is TGTGCCAGCAGTCTCGGGGCAACCTACGAGCAGTACTTC. Encoded protein: CASSLGATYEQYF.

The rearrangement joins TRBV7-2 to TRBJ2-2; a possible D gene is TRBD2 (7 bases). CDR1 and CDR2 (germline): SGHTA, FQGNSA. Trimming cost V 4 bases and J 6 bases, with 15 bases left between them. CDR3 size: 15 residues. In DNA, the CDR3 is TGTGCCAGCAGCTCAGTAAGGGGGGGAGCCGGGGAGCTGTTTTTT. Protein: CASSSVRGGAGELFF.

The V call is TRBV7-6, the J call TRBJ1-2; TRBD1 might be the D (5 bases). The CDR3 has 17 residues. V dropped 4 bases and J dropped 2 bases, with 20 bases sitting between them. Germline V gene data show CDR1 as SGHVS and CDR2 as FNYEAQ. CDR3 bases: TGTGCCAGCAGCTCTCAATCTCAGGGCCCCATAAACTATGGCTACACCTTC. Protein product: CASSSQSQGPINYGYTF.

The rearrangement uses TRBV11-2 and TRBJ1-2, with 9 bases that match TRBD1. The CDR3 spans 15 residues. CDR1 and CDR2 (germline): SGHAT, FQNNGV. After removal of 5 bases from V and 7 bases from J, the junction contained 11 bases not matched to a gene. The CDR3 protein is CASSRNTGGIGGYTF. The CDR3 DNA is TGTGCCAGCAGCCGCAATACAGGGGGCATCGGTGGCTACACCTTC.

The rearrangement uses TRBV7-2 and TRBJ2-7; D is possibly TRBD2 (6 bases). The germline gives CDR1 SGHTA, CDR2 FQGNSA. The CDR3 consists of 13 residues. V was trimmed by 4 bases and J by 6 bases, leaving 13 bases between them. CDR3 sequence: CASSSIWGVEQYF. CDR3 nucleotides: TGTGCCAGCAGCTCCATATGGGGGGTCGAGCAGTACTTC.

The chain has TRBV10-3 and TRBJ2-3, with TRBD1 identical over 10 bases. Germline CDR1 and CDR2: ENHRY and SYGVKD. The ends lost 4 bases at V and 2 bases at J; junction bases unmatched: 3. The CDR3 is made up of 15 amino acids. CDR3 in amino acids: CAISAGTGATDTQYF. In DNA form, the CDR3 reads TGTGCCATCAGTGCCGGGACAGGGGCCACAGATACGCAGTATTTT.

This rearrangement joins TRBV29-1 to TRBJ2-6; 7 nucleotides line up with TRBD1. V dropped 1 base and J dropped 4; count of bases not matched to a gene: 7. Germline V gene data show CDR1 as SQVTM and CDR2 as ANQGSEA. The CDR3 is made up of 16 amino acids. DNA of the CDR3: TGCAGCGTTGAAGGGGAACAGGGGTTAGGGGCCAACGTCCTGACTTTC. It encodes CSVEGEQGLGANVLTF.

The chain links TRBV7-9 to TRBJ2-1; the D is unclear. V was clipped by 5 bases and J by 2 bases, with 16 bases between them. The CDR3 has 16 residues. The germline V gene encodes CDR1 SEHNR and CDR2 FQNEAQ (reference sequence). This chain's CDR3 is CASSRPEERAYNEQFF. The CDR3 DNA reads as TGTGCCAGCAGCCGACCCGAGGAGCGAGCCTACAATGAGCAGTTCTTC. The complete variable domain, with remaining parts taken from reference TRBV7-9 and TRBJ2-1, reads DTGVSQNPRHKITKRGQNVTFRCDPISEHNRLYWYRQTLGQGPEFLTYFQNEAQLEKSRLLSDRFSAERPKGSFSTLEIQRTEQGDSAMYLCASSRPEERAYNEQFFGPGTRLTVL.

The chain uses TRBV2 and TRBJ1-1; perhaps TRBD1 as D (5 bases). Deletions cut 0 bases from V and 11 bases from J, with 13 bases between. CDR3 length: 13 residues. Germline assignment: CDR1 SNHLY and CDR2 FYNNEI. The CDR3 here is CASSEARVGAAFF. The CDR3 nucleotides read TGTGCCAGCAGTGAAGCTAGGGTTGGGGCGGCTTTCTTT.

V is TRBV6-4 and J is TRBJ2-3; 12 bases are a match to TRBD1. The CDR3 is 17 amino acids. With V trimmed by 10 bases and J by 4 bases, 15 bases remained unmatched. In germline, CDR1 is MRHNA, CDR2 SNTAGT. The CDR3 nucleotides are TGTGCCAAAACGGGGACAGGGGGCTCTAGTTCAGCAGATACGCAGTATTTT. It is translated as CAKTGTGGSSSADTQYF.

V usage is TRBV5-4 and J usage is TRBJ1-1; D not resolved. Trimming shortened V by 2 bases and J by 6 bases, and 8 bases separated the two germline ends. Germline V CDR1 and CDR2: SGHNT, YYREEE (reference sequence). This CDR3 has 12 residues. The CDR3 sequence: CASSLESAEAFF. CDR3 nucleotides: TGTGCCAGCAGCTTAGAGTCAGCTGAAGCTTTCTTT.